The 21 T cell receptor beta chains in this list originate from one sample, sequenced in a study of T cell responses to AZD1222 COVID-19 vaccine. Here immunoSEQ multiplex PCR was the method, and the copy in TCRdb shows in-frame clones only, minus some. Of about 130,000 clones in the sample, approximately 92% were seen once. The sequenced sample was peripheral blood, obtained 28 days after the second AZD1222 dose. The receptors come from an adult who received the AZD1222 COVID-19 vaccine.

This sequence joins TRBV5-4 and TRBJ1-2; D unresolved. Per the germline V gene, CDR1 is SGHNT and CDR2 is YYREEE (reference sequence). Trimming cost V 0 bases and J 5 bases, with 20 bases left between them. The CDR3 totals 17 residues. This CDR3 reads CASSLGEGGGIRYGYTF. The CDR3 DNA reads as TGTGCCAGCAGCTTGGGGGAAGGTGGTGGTATACGATATGGCTACACCTTC.

The chain has TRBV15 and TRBJ1-1; D not certain. The germline CDR1 and CDR2 sequences are LNHNV and YYDKDF (reference sequence). Trimming stripped 4 bases from V and 1 base from J, with 13 bases between. The CDR3 loop spans 15 amino acids. Here the CDR3 reads CATSIRRAANTEAFF. DNA for the CDR3: TGTGCCACCAGCATCCGGAGGGCCGCGAACACTGAAGCTTTCTTT.

The J gene is TRBJ1-6, the V gene TRBV7-2, with unresolved D. The CDR3 totals 14 residues. Germline CDR1 SGHTA, CDR2 FQGNSA. Trimming removed 1 base from V and 9 bases from J, with 10 bases in between. The chain's CDR3 is CASSLGEASSPLHF. The CDR3 DNA reads as TGTGCCAGCAGCTTAGGGGAGGCTAGTTCACCCCTCCACTTT.

The genes are TRBV11-1 and TRBJ2-7; tentatively, D is TRBD2 (6 bases). This CDR3 has 14 residues. Germline V lookup: CDR1 SGHAT, CDR2 FQDESV (reference sequence). Between the trimmed V and J ends, which lost 7 bases and 5 bases, there was a span of 18 bases. Here the CDR3 reads CASNGRGGLNEQYF. The DNA for the CDR3 is TGTGCCAGCAACGGACGTGGGGGACTCAACGAGCAGTACTTC.

The DNA of the CDR3 is TGTGCCAGCAGCCCTCGTTTCGCAGATACGCAGTATTTT. This sequence encodes CASSPRFADTQYF. This rearrangement joins TRBV2 to TRBJ2-3, with unresolved D. The germline V gene has CDR1 SNHLY and CDR2 FYNNEI. The V end was cut by 6 bases, the J end by 4 bases, with 11 bases between. This CDR3 comprises 13 residues. Full variable domain (missing parts from reference TRBV2 and TRBJ2-3): EPEVTQTPSHQVTQMGQEVILRCVPISNHLYFYWYRQILGQKVEFLVSFYNNEISEKSEIFDDQFSVERPDGSNFTLKIRSTKLEDSAMYFCASSPRFADTQYFGPGTRLTVL.

This sequence joins TRBV1 and TRBJ2-3; the table's D call, TRBD2, was not checked against the DNA. TRBV1 is marked as a pseudogene. The CDR3 has 18 amino acids. The CDR3 DNA sequence: TGCACCAGCAGCCAAGAAATCCCATTCCGGAGGACTCCAGATACGCAGTATTTT. It is translated as CTSSQEIPFRRTPDTQYF.

The J gene is TRBJ2-5, the V gene TRBV19; D gene uncertain. Trimming removed 5 bases at V and 4 bases at J, with 11 bases between. The CDR3 runs to 13 residues. Germline CDR1 is LNHDA and CDR2 is SQIVND (reference sequence). In DNA, the CDR3 is TGTGCCAGTAGTCAAAAAACAAGAGAGACCCAGTACTTC. Protein: CASSQKTRETQYF. The full variable domain, its missing parts supplied by reference TRBV19 and TRBJ2-5, is DGGITQSPKYLFRKEGQNVTLSCEQNLNHDAMYWYRQDPGQGLRLIYYSQIVNDFQKGDIAEGYSVSREKKESFPLTVTSAQKNPTAFYLCASSQKTRETQYFGPGTRLLVL.

This chain uses TRBV11-2 with TRBJ2-2, with D uncertain. V lost 0 bases and J lost 8, with 4 bases in between. This CDR3 has 12 residues. The germline CDR1 and CDR2 sequences are SGHAT and FQNNGV. For the CDR3, the DNA is TGTGCCAGCAGCTTAGATGTAGGGGAGCTGTTTTTT. It is translated as CASSLDVGELFF.

This rearrangement joins TRBV4-3 to TRBJ1-2; 9 bases are shared with TRBD1. The CDR3 length is 14 residues. After removal of 4 bases from V and 5 bases from J, the junction contained 5 bases not matched to a gene. The V gene's germline CDR1 is LGHNA and CDR2 YSLEER. The chain's CDR3 is CASSPPGTGYGYTF. CDR3 DNA sequence: TGCGCCAGCAGCCCACCCGGGACAGGGTATGGCTACACCTTC.

The chain carries TRBV9 and TRBJ2-2; 14 nucleotides agree with TRBD2. CDR3 size: 16 residues. Looked up from germline, CDR1 is SGDLS and CDR2 is YYNGEE. The ends lost 4 bases at V and 5 bases at J; junction bases unmatched: 4. CDR3 amino acids: CASSRLAGGGTGELFF. The CDR3 nucleotides are TGTGCCAGCAGCAGACTAGCGGGAGGGGGAACCGGGGAGCTGTTTTTT.

The CDR3 protein is CASSDPGRGSSYEQYF. CDR3 nucleotides: TGTGCCAGCAGCGACCCGGGCAGGGGATCCTCCTACGAGCAGTACTTC. The V gene is TRBV11-2, the J gene TRBJ2-7, with a weak D call TRBD1 (6 bases). The CDR3 is made up of 16 amino acids. Trimming removed 5 bases from V and 0 bases from J, with 17 bases in between. Germline V gene sequence: CDR1 SGHAT, CDR2 FQNNGV.

The chain carries TRBV19 and TRBJ1-5; TRBD1 is a possible D gene (5 bases). Germline-derived CDR1 and CDR2 are LNHDA and SQIVND (reference sequence). The CDR3 contains 15 residues. V was trimmed by 5 bases and J by 4 bases, leaving 15 bases between them. CDR3 protein: CASSQVRVGNQPQHF. The CDR3 DNA follows: TGTGCCAGTAGTCAGGTCAGGGTTGGGAATCAGCCCCAGCATTTT.

The V and J genes are TRBV6-5 and TRBJ1-1; 9 bases match TRBD1. The J segment lost 4 bases and the V segment lost 0 bases, leaving 6 bases of the junction unmatched. Germline lookup yields CDR1 MNHEY and CDR2 SVGAGI. The CDR3 has 16 residues. Here the CDR3 DNA reads TGTGCCAGCAGTTACTCTGGGACAGGGCGGCGCACTGAAGCTTTCTTT. This encodes CASSYSGTGRRTEAFF.

The rearrangement links TRBV15 to TRBJ1-6, with 11 bases that match TRBD1. The CDR3 runs to 16 residues. After removal of 5 bases from V and 7 bases from J, the junction contained 7 bases not matched to a gene. The germline CDR1 and CDR2 sequences are LNHNV and YYDKDF (reference sequence). In nucleotides, the CDR3 is TGTGCCACCAGCGTGGGCCGGGACAGGGGGAATTCACCCCTCCACTTT. Translating it yields CATSVGRDRGNSPLHF.

This chain uses TRBV20-1 with TRBJ1-2; D remains unclear. This CDR3 spans 11 amino acids. V was clipped by 7 bases and J by 3 bases, with 9 bases between them. Germline V gene lookup returns CDR1 DFQATT and CDR2 SNEGSKA (reference sequence). The chain's CDR3 is CSVGLDYGYTF. DNA for the CDR3: TGCAGTGTTGGCCTCGACTATGGCTACACCTTC.

V and J are TRBV5-6 and TRBJ2-1; D might be TRBD1 (7 bases). The V gene's germline CDR1 is SGHDT and CDR2 YYEEEE. The V gene lost 8 bases and the J gene lost 6 bases, with 15 bases spanning the gap. The CDR3 is 13 residues long. The CDR3 coding sequence is TGTGCCAGTACCAGGGGGGCGGGCAATGAGCAGTTCTTC. It yields the protein CASTRGAGNEQFF.

CDR3 amino acids: CASSLRGQTYGYTF. CDR3 coding DNA: TGTGCCAGCAGTCTCAGGGGGCAGACTTATGGCTACACCTTC. The J gene is TRBJ1-2, the V gene TRBV27, with 8 bases matching TRBD1. The ends lost 5 bases at V and 5 bases at J; junction bases unmatched: 7. The CDR3 runs to 14 residues. Germline V gene lookup returns CDR1 MNHEY and CDR2 SMNVEV (reference sequence).

The chain couples TRBV9 to TRBJ2-1; 8 bases map to TRBD2. CDR1 is SGDLS and CDR2 is YYNGEE in the germline V gene. J lost 7 bases, V lost 0 bases, and 12 bases had no gene match. This CDR3 has 17 residues. CDR3 region: CASSVDLSGGRLNEQFF. The CDR3 coding sequence is TGTGCCAGCAGCGTAGACCTCAGCGGGGGTAGATTGAATGAGCAGTTCTTC.

The chain recombines TRBV28 with TRBJ2-1; D tentatively reads TRBD1 or TRBD2 (6 bases each). The CDR3 totals 13 residues. The germline V gene has CDR1 MDHEN and CDR2 SYDVKM. Trimming removed 6 bases from V and 6 bases from J, with 12 bases in between. The CDR3 spells CASRGGGINEQFF. The CDR3 DNA sequence: TGTGCCAGCAGAGGAGGGGGAATCAATGAGCAGTTCTTC. The variable domain in full, with the rest retrieved from reference TRBV28 and TRBJ2-1, is DVKVTQSSRYLVKRTGEKVFLECVQDMDHENMFWYRQDPGLGLRLIYFSYDVKMKEKGDIPEGYSVSREKKERFSLILESASTNQTSMYLCASRGGGINEQFFGPGTRLTVL.

V is TRBV9 and J is TRBJ1-2; 7 bases map to TRBD1. The length of the CDR3 is 14 residues. Trimming took 3 bases from V and 6 from J; bases not matched to a gene: 8. The germline CDR1 and CDR2 sequences are SGDLS and YYNGEE. This CDR3 is CASSASGTVNGYTF. Here the CDR3 DNA reads TGTGCCAGCAGCGCCTCCGGGACAGTTAATGGCTACACCTTC. The whole variable domain, remainder taken from reference TRBV9 and TRBJ1-2, is DSGVTQTPKHLITATGQRVTLRCSPRSGDLSVYWYQQSLDQGLQFLIQYYNGEERAKGNILERFSAQQFPDLHSELNLSSLELGDSALYFCASSASGTVNGYTFGSGTRLTVV.

The V gene is TRBV18, the J gene TRBJ1-6, with 7 positions matching TRBD1. This CDR3 region has 15 residues. Germline V gene lookup returns CDR1 KGHSH and CDR2 LQKENI. After removal of 3 bases from V and 7 bases from J, the junction contained 6 bases not matched to a gene. The CDR3 here is CASSPLGTENSPLHF. CDR3 in DNA: TGTGCCAGCTCACCCCTGGGGACAGAAAATTCACCCCTCCACTTT.